The clone carrying this TCR beta chain was seen once. The target antigen is unknown. The germline V gene has CDR1 SEHNR and CDR2 FQNEAQ (reference sequence). This CDR3 contains 16 residues. The J segment lost 2 bases and the V segment lost 5 bases, leaving 6 bases of the junction unmatched. This entry belongs to a study of cytomegalovirus exposure and HLA in healthy donors. The study's findings and limits: The authors enumerated 180 or so TCR beta chains as linked to cytomegalovirus. In vitro, a few CMV-associated chains proved specific for CMV antigens. For cytomegalovirus status, the classifier reportedly gave diagnoses with high specificity and sensitivity. The tendency of first-cohort TCR clusters to co-occur in the 100 to 150 validation repertoires emerged from a later analysis.

Data came from immunoSEQ multiplex PCR; TCRdb stores just in-frame clones and leaves some out. The table records about 120,000 clones, about 87% of them present only once. V gene TRBV7-9 combines with J gene TRBJ2-7; 13 bases align to TRBD2. The source of this sequence is a woman younger than 35 in good health and CMV-seronegative. The material sequenced was PBMCs. CDR3 protein: CASSRGLAGEPYEQYF. DNA of the CDR3: TGTGCCAGCAGCCGTGGACTAGCGGGAGAACCCTACGAGCAGTACTTC. The whole variable domain, filled in from reference TRBV7-9 and TRBJ2-7, reads DTGVSQNPRHKITKRGQNVTFRCDPISEHNRLYWYRQTLGQGPEFLTYFQNEAQLEKSRLLSDRFSAERPKGSFSTLEIQRTEQGDSAMYLCASSRGLAGEPYEQYFGPGTRLTVT.